The present entry profiles one TCR beta chain with its context. The data stem from a study of T-cell memory formation after mild COVID-19. Germline V gives CDR1 ENHRY, CDR2 SYGVKD. This CDR3 contains 14 residues. J was trimmed by 3 bases and V by 9 bases; bases with no gene match: 4. TCRdb called the 5' RACE reads again in MiXCR, with one record for every CDR3 protein. The sample lists hundreds of thousands of distinct CDR3 sequences; about 20% were seen once. The TCR sequence derives from an adult woman who had mild COVID-19 (a few samples of this study predate the infection). Cell type and time point are not known. The source material was PBMCs or a T cell subset sorted from them (not recorded which). This chain uses TRBV10-3 with TRBJ2-3; 12 bases agree with TRBD2. CDR3 coding DNA: TGTGCCATTGGACTAGCGGGGAGTACAGATACGCAGTATTTT. Protein: CAIGLAGSTDTQYF.